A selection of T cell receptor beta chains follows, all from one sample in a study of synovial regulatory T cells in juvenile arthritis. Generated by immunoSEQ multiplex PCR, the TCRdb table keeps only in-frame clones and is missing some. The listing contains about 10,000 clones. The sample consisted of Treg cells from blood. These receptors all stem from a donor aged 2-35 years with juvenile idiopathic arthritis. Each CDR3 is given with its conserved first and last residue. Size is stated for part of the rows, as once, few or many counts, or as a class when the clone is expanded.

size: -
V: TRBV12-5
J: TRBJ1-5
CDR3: CASGFPRDREDDQPQHF

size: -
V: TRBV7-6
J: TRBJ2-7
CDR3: CASSLEGGGDLWRYEQYF

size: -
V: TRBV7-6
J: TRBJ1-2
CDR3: CASSLESQGYGYTF

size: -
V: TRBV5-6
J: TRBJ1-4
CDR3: CASSSSGWGQKLFF

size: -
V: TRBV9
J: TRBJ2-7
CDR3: CASSPRGTGTYEQYF

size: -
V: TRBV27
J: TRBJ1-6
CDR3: CASSSLFSYNSPLHF

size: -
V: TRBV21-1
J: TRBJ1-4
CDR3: CASSKSSLNGGEKLFF

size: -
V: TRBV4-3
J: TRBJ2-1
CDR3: CASSQGVGGAHNEQFF

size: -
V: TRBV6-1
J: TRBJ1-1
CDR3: CASRGAGTGNTEAFF

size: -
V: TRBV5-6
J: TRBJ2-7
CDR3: CASSLRTDYEQYF

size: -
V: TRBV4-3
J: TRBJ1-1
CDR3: CASGTGGVRAFF

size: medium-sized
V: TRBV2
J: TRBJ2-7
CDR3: CASSGQGGIYEQYF

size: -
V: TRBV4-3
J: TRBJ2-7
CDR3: CASSLAGGEGYEQYF

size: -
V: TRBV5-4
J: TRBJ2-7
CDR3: CASSLGRTGDGSYEQYF

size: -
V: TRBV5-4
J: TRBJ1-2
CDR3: CASSLEDSYYGYTF

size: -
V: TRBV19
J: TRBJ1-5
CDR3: CASSYSGTGGQPQHF

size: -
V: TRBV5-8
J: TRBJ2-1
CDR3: CASSTKRGEQFF